The rows below give T cell receptor beta chains drawn from one sample of a study of blood T cell repertoires in COVID-19. Sequenced by immunoSEQ multiplex PCR; TCRdb stores in-frame clones only, minus some. The sample carries approximately 260,000 clones, 82% recorded once. The specimen sequenced was peripheral blood. Receptors were obtained from a woman aged 55-69 years with active or convalescent COVID-19. The CDR3 runs from the conserved cysteine through the conserved F or W. A D gene is named only where the DNA matches it firmly. Expanded clones get a size class; other rows say once, few or many, or leave the size out.

j_gene | v_gene | d_gene | abundance | CDR3nt | CDR3aa
TRBJ2-7 | TRBV6-2/TRBV6-3 | TRBD2 | . | TGTGCCAGCAGTTACCCCTTCGGGGCGGGGGTGAACTACGAGCAGTACTTC | CASSYPFGAGVNYEQYF
TRBJ1-2 | TRBV19 | TRBD1 | . | TGTGCCAGTAGTAGAACAGGGGGCGCGGACTATGGCTACACCTTC | CASSRTGGADYGYTF
TRBJ2-5 | TRBV7-9 | . | . | TGTGCCAGCAGCTTTGGAGGGCGAGAGACCCAGTACTTC | CASSFGGRETQYF
TRBJ2-1 | TRBV6-5 | . | . | TGTGCCAGCAAGCACCCTAGCCACAATGAGCAGTTCTTC | CASKHPSHNEQFF
TRBJ1-4 | TRBV6-5 | . | . | TGTGCCAGCAGTTACGGGCGGGGGGGAGAGGAAAAACTGTTTTTT | CASSYGRGGEEKLFF
TRBJ2-3 | TRBV5-4 | . | . | TGTGCCAGCAGTCCGGGGGATACGCAGTATTTT | CASSPGDTQYF
TRBJ1-5 | TRBV28 | TRBD1 | . | TGTGCCACCCTTCTACAGGGGGATCAGCCCCAGCATTTT | CATLLQGDQPQHF
TRBJ1-2 | TRBV29-1 | . | few | TGCAGCGTTCGTCCCCGGACAGACTCCTCTAACTATGGCTACACCTTC | CSVRPRTDSSNYGYTF
TRBJ1-2 | TRBV19 | TRBD1 | . | TGTGCCAGTAGTTCGGGACAGTCTTATGGCTACACCTTC | CASSSGQSYGYTF
TRBJ1-1 | TRBV2 | TRBD1 | once | TGTGCCAGCAGTCGGACAGGAGGCCCTGAAGCTTTCTTT | CASSRTGGPEAFF
TRBJ2-7 | TRBV19 | TRBD1 | . | TGTGCCACACGACAGGGCTCCTACGAGCAGTACTTC | CATRQGSYEQYF
TRBJ2-2 | TRBV3-1/TRBV3-2 | . | . | TGTGCCAGCAGCCAACGAGCCCCTCGACTAGTAGCCGGGGAGCTGTTTTTT | CASSQRAPRLVAGELFF
TRBJ1-4 | TRBV4-1 | TRBD1 | . | TGCGCCAGCAGCCGCTTAGGGACAGGGAGGGGACTTAATGAAAAACTGTTTTTT | CASSRLGTGRGLNEKLFF
TRBJ2-2 | TRBV30 | . | . | TGTGCCTGGAGTGGGTACAGCACCGGGGAGCTGTTTTTT | CAWSGYSTGELFF
TRBJ2-1 | TRBV25-1 | TRBD2 | . | TGTGCCAGCAGGAGGAGACCTGGGACTAGCGGGGGGGGTAATGAGCAGTTCTTC | CASRRRPGTSGGGNEQFF
TRBJ1-1 | TRBV6-5 | . | . | TGTGCCAGCAGAATTACATGGAACACTGAAGCTTTCTTT | CASRITWNTEAFF
TRBJ2-3 | TRBV7-6 | TRBD2 | once | TGTGCCAGCAGTTCCCTCCCAGCGGGGGCCCGCACAGATACGCAGTATTTT | CASSSLPAGARTDTQYF
TRBJ1-6 | TRBV14 | . | . | TGTGCCAGCAGCCTCGCGGGGGCCCGGACCTATAATTCACCCCTCCACTTT | CASSLAGARTYNSPLHF
TRBJ1-5 | TRBV19 | . | . | TGTGCCAGTAGTCCCGGGACACAGTATAGCAATCAGCCCCAGCATTTT | CASSPGTQYSNQPQHF
TRBJ1-1 | TRBV11-2 | . | . | TGTGCCAGCAGCTTAGAACTTAGAGGGACTGAAGCTTTCTTT | CASSLELRGTEAFF
TRBJ1-5 | TRBV2 | TRBD1 | . | TGTGCCAGCAGCTCAGACAGGGGATATCAGCCCCAGCATTTT | CASSSDRGYQPQHF
TRBJ2-1 | TRBV7-7 | . | . | TGTGCCAGCAGCTTAGATCTGTACAATGAGCAGTTCTTC | CASSLDLYNEQFF
TRBJ2-7 | TRBV24-1 | . | . | TGTGCCACCAATGAGGGACAATACTCCTACGAGCAGTACTTC | CATNEGQYSYEQYF
TRBJ2-1 | TRBV3-1/TRBV3-2 | . | few | TGTGCCAGCAGCTCCGGGTGGGGCCACAATGAGCAGTTCTTC | CASSSGWGHNEQFF
TRBJ2-1 | TRBV5-8 | . | . | TGTGCCAGCAGAGAGCCTTACTCCTACAATGAGCAGTTCTTC | CASREPYSYNEQFF
TRBJ1-1 | TRBV18 | . | . | TGTGCCAGCTCACCGGGACAGAACACTGAAGCTTTCTTT | CASSPGQNTEAFF
TRBJ1-2 | TRBV6-5 | TRBD1 | . | TGTGCCAGCAGTTACGGGGACAGGGTTTATGGCTACACCTTC | CASSYGDRVYGYTF
TRBJ2-6 | TRBV6-2/TRBV6-3 | . | few | TGTGCCAGCAGCCGGACTTTTTCTGGGGCCAACGTCCTGACTTTC | CASSRTFSGANVLTF
TRBJ1-1 | TRBV7-9 | . | . | TGTGCCAGCAGCTTAGAGGGGGTGAGCACTGAAGCTTTCTTT | CASSLEGVSTEAFF
TRBJ2-3 | TRBV4-3 | TRBD2 | . | TGCGCCAGCAGCCCCAGGGAGGCGGGGGGGACGGATACGCAGTATTTT | CASSPREAGGTDTQYF
TRBJ2-7 | TRBV7-8 | TRBD2 | . | TGTGCCAGCAGCCCGCGGGGAGGGACCACCAACCGAATCTACTTC | CASSPRGGTTNRIYF
TRBJ2-3 | TRBV9 | . | . | TGTGCCAGCAGCGCAGGGACACCCTTAACAGATACGCAGTATTTT | CASSAGTPLTDTQYF
TRBJ2-7 | TRBV29-1 | TRBD2 | . | TGCAGCGCTGCCGGGGGGTCTTACGAGCAGTACTTC | CSAAGGSYEQYF